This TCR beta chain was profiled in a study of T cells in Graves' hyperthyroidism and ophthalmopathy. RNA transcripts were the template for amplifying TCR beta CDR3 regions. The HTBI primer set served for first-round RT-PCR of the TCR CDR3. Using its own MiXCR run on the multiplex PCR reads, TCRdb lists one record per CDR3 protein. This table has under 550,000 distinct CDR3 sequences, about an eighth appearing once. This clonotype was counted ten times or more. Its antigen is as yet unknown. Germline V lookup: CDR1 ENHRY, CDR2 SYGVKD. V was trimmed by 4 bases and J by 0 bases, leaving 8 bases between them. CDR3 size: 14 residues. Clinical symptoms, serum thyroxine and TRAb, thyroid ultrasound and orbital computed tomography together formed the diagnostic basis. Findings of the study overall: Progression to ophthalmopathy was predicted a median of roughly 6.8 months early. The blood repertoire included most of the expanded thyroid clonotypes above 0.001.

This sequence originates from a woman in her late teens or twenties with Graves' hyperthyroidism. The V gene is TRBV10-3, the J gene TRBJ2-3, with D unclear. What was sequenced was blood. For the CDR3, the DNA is TGTGCCATCAGTGTAATACCTAGCACAGATACGCAGTATTTT. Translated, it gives CAISVIPSTDTQYF.